This T cell receptor beta chain originates from a study of blood T cells in healthy people across ages. The germline CDR1 and CDR2 sequences are SGHTA and FQGNSA. V was pared by 8 bases and J by 6 bases, with 11 bases between. This CDR3 has 11 amino acids. A second about 6 to 11 cycle PCR used barcoded and J-beta primers. TCRdb passed the 5' RACE reads through MiXCR, listing each CDR3 protein once. The data contain about 1,400,000 distinct CDR3 sequences, about 40% of them seen just once; the ten biggest clones take up roughly 7.9%. The sequencing input was blood. The TCR sequence derives from a woman aged 18-30 years in good health. The chain has TRBV7-2 and TRBJ2-7; D is uncertain. The CDR3 nucleotides read TGTGCCAGCCACGCCGGCTCCGAGCAGTACTTC. It specifies CASHAGSEQYF.